This TCR beta chain was retrieved from a study of blood T cells in healthy people across ages. This clonotype turned up a few times. Its specificity is not known. Study findings and constraints: Investigators viewed diversity estimates from one million T cells as underestimates, the study reported. It was not known whether donors were CMV positive (a possible confounder of expanded clonotype changes).

Next came a second PCR, run for about 6 to 12 cycles, which used a sample-barcoded 5' primer along with a J-beta primer mix. One entry per CDR3 protein results from TCRdb running MiXCR on the 5' RACE reads. There are 1.5 million to 1.8 million distinct CDR3 sequences in the sample; about 42% occur only once, and about 4.1% lies in the top ten. CDR1 is DFQATT and CDR2 is SNEGSKA in the germline V gene (reference sequence). Trimming removed 5 bases from V and 8 bases from J; junction bases left unmatched: 6. The CDR3 is 13 residues long. The material sequenced was blood. The genes are TRBV20-1 and TRBJ1-6; 7 bases align to TRBD1. The sequence derives from a woman under 30 in good health. The CDR3: CSAVDRVDSPLHF. DNA for the CDR3: TGCAGTGCTGTAGACAGGGTGGATTCACCCCTCCACTTT.